This TCR beta chain was identified during a study of blood T cell repertoires in COVID-19. In the study overall: The United States, Italy and Spain provided the acute and convalescent COVID-19 samples. T cells, B-cell-depleted T cells, or PBMCs provided the cDNA or gDNA that served as material.

There are a few counts of this clone. V dropped 6 bases and J dropped 5; count of bases not matched to a gene: 9. The CDR3 covers 14 residues. Germline V CDR1 and CDR2: SNHLY, FYNNEI. In the authors' workflow: How many nucleated cells were present was estimated from reference gene primer amplification. Clones were read by immunoSEQ multiplex PCR, and TCRdb kept only the in-frame ones, dropping some. V and J calls and clone size are as listed in that table; D and trimming were resolved from the DNA. The data show 65,000 to 80,000 clones, with about 87% seen just once and approximately 4.4% held by the top ten.

Sequenced material: peripheral blood. The receptor's source is a middle-aged man with active COVID-19. The V call is TRBV2, the J call TRBJ1-1; 7 bases agree with TRBD1. The CDR3 DNA reads as TGTGCCAGCAGCAGGGACAGCGGAGGGACTGAAGCTTTCTTT. This sequence encodes CASSRDSGGTEAFF.